This TCR beta chain comes out of a study of blood T cells in healthy people across ages. Findings of the study overall: Older individuals had lower TCR beta diversity per million T cells (the decline was roughly linear).

V lost 2 bases and J lost 6, with 9 bases in between. The CDR3 is 13 amino acids. CDR1 SGDLS and CDR2 YYNGEE come from the germline V gene. Investigators took 8.5 to 10 milliliters of peripheral blood from every donor. Isolation per sample recovered at least 6 million PBMCs. The second PCR ran about 6 to 11 cycles with a sample-barcoded 5' primer and J-beta primers. A template-switch adaptor that had 12 random nucleotides put a tag on each cDNA molecule. From the 5' RACE reads, TCRdb called clonotypes with MiXCR, one entry per CDR3 protein. The table shows some 1.5 million distinct CDR3 sequences, with under 30% occurring only once. This clonotype has only a few counts. Its antigen is undetermined.

The rearrangement joins TRBV9 to TRBJ2-1; a possible D gene is TRBD1 (5 bases). The material sequenced was blood. The receptor comes from a woman aged 30 to 39 in good health. Here the CDR3 DNA reads TGTGCCAGCAGCGTGGACAACCTCAATGAGCAGTTCTTC. It encodes CASSVDNLNEQFF. The full variable domain, with the rest looked up from reference TRBV9 and TRBJ2-1, is DSGVTQTPKHLITATGQRVTLRCSPRSGDLSVYWYQQSLDQGLQFLIQYYNGEERAKGNILERFSAQQFPDLHSELNLSSLELGDSALYFCASSVDNLNEQFFGPGTRLTVL.